The entry below describes one TCR beta chain. The CDR3 spans 11 residues. CDR1 and CDR2 from the germline V gene are SNHLY and FYNNEI. The germline V and J ends were trimmed by 4 bases and 3 bases, with 3 bases remaining between them. Source study methods: It was from reference gene primer amplification that nucleated cell counts were estimated. Data came from immunoSEQ multiplex PCR; TCRdb stores just in-frame clones and leaves some out. D and trimming come from the DNA, and the V and J calls and clone size come from that table. The sample carries 200,000 to 250,000 clones, around 85% recorded once. The record originates from a study of blood T cell repertoires in COVID-19. The overall study: Researchers got acute and convalescent COVID-19 samples from the United States, Italy and Spain. PBMCs, B-cell-depleted T cells, or T cells provided the cDNA or gDNA that made up the material.

The TCR originated in a woman aged 25-40 years who had recovered from COVID-19. J is TRBJ2-5 and V is TRBV2; D uncertain. The sample consisted of peripheral blood. The CDR3 here is CASSAEETQYF. For the CDR3, the DNA is TGTGCCAGCAGTGCGGAAGAGACCCAGTACTTC. The full variable domain, in which reference TRBV2 and TRBJ2-5 provide the parts outside the CDR3, is EPEVTQTPSHQVTQMGQEVILRCVPISNHLYFYWYRQILGQKVEFLVSFYNNEISEKSEIFDDQFSVERPDGSNFTLKIRSTKLEDSAMYFCASSAEETQYFGPGTRLLVL.